Listed below are T cell receptor beta chains from one sample, sequenced in a study of blood T cell repertoires in COVID-19. This table comes from immunoSEQ multiplex PCR, and its TCRdb copy is limited to in-frame clones, with some not included. The data contain a few hundred thousand clones, 85% to 90% of them singletons. Specimen: peripheral blood. The source is a woman aged 25 to 39 with COVID-19, enrolled during active disease. CDR3s include the opening cysteine and the closing phenylalanine or tryptophan. Each record gives: D gene, V gene, CDR3 protein. A D gene is named only where the DNA matches it firmly.

d_gene: TRBD2
v_gene: TRBV7-3
CDR3aa: CASSPAGTSGNEQFF

d_gene: TRBD1
v_gene: TRBV2
CDR3aa: CASRPGQGVDEQYF

d_gene: .
v_gene: TRBV7-2
CDR3aa: CASSLATWSDTQYF

d_gene: TRBD1
v_gene: TRBV18
CDR3aa: CASSQQQGSGEQYF

d_gene: .
v_gene: TRBV5-5
CDR3aa: CASSMGTSSEQYF

d_gene: TRBD1
v_gene: TRBV6-5
CDR3aa: CASSSDRANTGELFF

d_gene: TRBD2
v_gene: TRBV9
CDR3aa: CASSARTSGSDIQYF

d_gene: .
v_gene: TRBV5-4
CDR3aa: CASSSGQRRNTGELFF

d_gene: .
v_gene: TRBV28
CDR3aa: CASSTDRRGADTQYF

d_gene: .
v_gene: TRBV7-3
CDR3aa: CASSLLASGDEQFF

d_gene: TRBD2
v_gene: TRBV6-6
CDR3aa: CASSPPRLAGAEETQYF

d_gene: TRBD1
v_gene: TRBV15
CDR3aa: CATSSRGRGVYEQYF

d_gene: .
v_gene: TRBV2
CDR3aa: CASMFYYEQYF

d_gene: .
v_gene: TRBV6-6
CDR3aa: CASSPPGVYEQYF

d_gene: .
v_gene: TRBV21-1
CDR3aa: CASSGGTGVMRYF

d_gene: TRBD1
v_gene: TRBV6-4
CDR3aa: CASRPTGWDQPQHF

d_gene: TRBD1
v_gene: TRBV7-8
CDR3aa: CASSLIRQGPSGANVLTF

d_gene: .
v_gene: TRBV28
CDR3aa: CASSLSSSGLYNEQFF

d_gene: .
v_gene: TRBV29-1
CDR3aa: CSVDKTGLNTEAFF

d_gene: .
v_gene: TRBV5-4
CDR3aa: CASSAENQPQHF

d_gene: .
v_gene: TRBV6-5
CDR3aa: CASRIRVVGEGEQFF

d_gene: TRBD1
v_gene: TRBV6-5
CDR3aa: CASRPRGRNGELFF

d_gene: TRBD2
v_gene: TRBV7-8
CDR3aa: CASTRLAGGYNEQFF

d_gene: TRBD1
v_gene: TRBV7-2
CDR3aa: CASSLRTGGYYEQYF

d_gene: TRBD1
v_gene: TRBV7-2
CDR3aa: CASSWAKGAGKGEQFF

d_gene: TRBD2
v_gene: TRBV27
CDR3aa: CASSSGLAVEQFF

d_gene: TRBD1
v_gene: TRBV9
CDR3aa: CASSVGGQGSNYGYTF

d_gene: TRBD1
v_gene: TRBV2
CDR3aa: CASSHDRGGYTF

d_gene: .
v_gene: TRBV2
CDR3aa: CASSEGTYYSYEQYF

d_gene: .
v_gene: TRBV4-1
CDR3aa: CASRPGGGWTEAFF

d_gene: TRBD2
v_gene: TRBV10-3
CDR3aa: CAISDYSGSSYNEQFF

d_gene: TRBD1
v_gene: TRBV7-9
CDR3aa: CASNPTDRMNTEAFF

d_gene: TRBD2
v_gene: TRBV3-1/TRBV3-2
CDR3aa: CASSQDGTSSGANVLTF

d_gene: TRBD1
v_gene: TRBV7-9
CDR3aa: CASSPGTATYEQYF

d_gene: .
v_gene: TRBV30
CDR3aa: CAWSVASSPYNEQFF

d_gene: TRBD1
v_gene: TRBV28
CDR3aa: CASSSMTGRLTQYF

d_gene: TRBD2
v_gene: TRBV27
CDR3aa: CASSFILRVTGLAGNNEQFF

d_gene: .
v_gene: TRBV9
CDR3aa: CASSVNPDSHEQYF

d_gene: .
v_gene: TRBV6-2/TRBV6-3
CDR3aa: CASSYTGGEQYF

d_gene: .
v_gene: TRBV2
CDR3aa: CASSLDRDTGELFF

d_gene: .
v_gene: TRBV28
CDR3aa: CASSWSGGLPTNEKLFF

d_gene: .
v_gene: TRBV7-9
CDR3aa: CASSPRTVFSSGNTIYF